This T cell receptor beta chain is from a study of T cells in Graves' hyperthyroidism and ophthalmopathy. These patients, aged 18 to 65, had recently diagnosed hyperthyroidism lasting under 2 months. Amplified TCR beta CDR3 regions came from RNA transcripts. Using the HTBI primer set, a first-round RT-PCR was run on the TCR CDR3. TCRdb re-called the multiplex PCR reads with MiXCR, one entry per CDR3 protein. Of 750,000 to 950,000 distinct CDR3 sequences detected, more than 30% appear once; the ten largest clones hold 8.9%. This clonotype was detected many times. The origin of this receptor is a young man with Graves' hyperthyroidism. Source material: blood.

DNA for the CDR3: TGTGCCACCAGTGCTGGCGCCGGAAACACCATATATTTT. Translating gives CATSAGAGNTIYF. The J gene is TRBJ1-3, the V gene TRBV24-1, with no clear D. The CDR3 runs 13 residues. Germline CDR1 and CDR2: KGHDR and SFDVKD. Trimming removed 5 bases from V and 4 bases from J, with 8 bases in between.